This T cell receptor (beta chain) emerged from a study of neoadjuvant anti-PD-1 for oral cavity cancer (dated by TCRdb to the early 2020s). Looking at the study overall: Before curative-intent surgical resection, most patients were given three to four biweekly doses of nivolumab at 3 mg/kg. A roughly 30% response rate was observed in the parent correlative cohort, in which more than nine patients were included. Under RECIST 1.1, a patient counted as a responder if showing complete response, partial response or stable disease, and as a non-responder if showing progression. For patients who did not progress, a fourth nivolumab dose was given around day 43, followed by definitive surgical resection on days 50-56.

With respect to this clone: Its binding antigen is unknown. Base qualities are not at hand, and no much larger clone is one base apart.

CDR1 and CDR2 (SGHTA, FQGNSA) derive from the germline V gene. The CDR3 spans 11 residues, from the cysteine through the phenylalanine. Only CDR3 DNA remains: 33 bases, in frame from the first base. The V end loses 5 bases and the J end loses 5 bases, and a stretch of 6 bases separates them. For deep sequencing, PBMC libraries mostly used around 500 ng of input genomic DNA, with six replicates for each sample. The immunoSEQ hsTCRbeta kit was used to prepare TCRbeta libraries according to the manufacturer's instructions. The completed libraries were mixed into a single pool at 3 nM, then sequenced with an Illumina NovaSeq 6000 S4 flow cell. In the original analysis: Raw data preprocessing and quality control were performed with the immunoSEQ Analyzer. The analysis was restricted to productive rearrangements, with each unique CDR3 amino acid sequence defining a clonotype. Repertoire clonality was estimated as the Gini-Simpson index, which was computed with the R package tcR. Student's t test was used to compare Gini indices, and Pearson correlation was used to assess associations with tumor size change. The source is immuneACCESS, and TCRdb retained only in-frame sequences with V and J called. Part of the clones is not carried over; for the studies checked, unresolved V genes explain less than half of this, and the remainder is unexplained. V, J and clone size derive from that table, while D and trimming were established from the DNA sequence. For this sample the table gives about 7,000 clones, of which just over 75% were detected only once. Jointly, the top ten make up less than 3.5% of the sample.

What the work shows at the level of the full study, not this receptor alone: After neoadjuvant nivolumab, T cell clonality (Gini index) in PBMCs was significantly higher in non-responders than in responders. A higher pretreatment blood Treg/Th17 ratio correlated with both higher pretreatment blood TCRbeta clonality and lower post-treatment tumor TCRbeta clonality. Only a few patients per response group were included in the TCR analyses, and the authors called for validation in larger cohorts.

In light of the paper, this sample's time point label describes: before neoadjuvant nivolumab. Patients were newly diagnosed with stage II-IVA oral cavity squamous cell carcinoma and had received no prior systemic or radiation treatment. The cohort consisted of patients with HPV-negative, locally advanced oral cavity squamous cell carcinoma. Peripheral blood mononuclear cells were analyzed directly and were not maintained or expanded in culture. The samples were drawn from a longitudinal correlative study tied to a single-arm phase II trial testing neoadjuvant nivolumab in oral cavity squamous cell carcinoma. Subject-matched pre- and post-treatment PBMCs and tumors from three responders and three non-responders were subjected to genomic DNA-based TCRbeta sequencing. Peripheral blood mononuclear cells were collected before nivolumab treatment and were collected again after treatment, at the time of surgery. The Maxwell RSC DNA from Cells kit was used to isolate genomic DNA from PBMCs.

Sequenced here: PBMCs, sampled before nivolumab (anti-PD-1) treatment. This TCR derives from a person between 40 and 85 years old with oral cavity squamous cell carcinoma. The chain uses TRBV7-2 and TRBJ2-5; the D gene assignment is ambiguous. The encoded CDR3 is CASSRTETQYF. The nucleotides are TGTGCCAGCAGCCGCACCGAGACCCAGTACTTC.